The entry below describes one TCR beta chain. Its antigen remains unknown. CDR1 is MGHRA and CDR2 is YSYEKL in the germline V gene. CDR3 length: 17 residues. Trimming removed 0 bases from V and 7 bases from J, with 22 bases in between. This sample stems from a study of T cell responses to AZD1222 COVID-19 vaccine. Study-level information: Pooled in the analysis were second doses at about 4 or about 12 weeks.

Assay used: immunoSEQ multiplex PCR; TCRdb lists only in-frame clones, some missing. The sample has about 120,000 clones; about 89% are singletons. Findings of the study overall: When two AZD1222 doses had been given, Spike-specific TCR breadth and depth rose. With dominance at 160-218 and 743-854, vaccine-associated CD4 TCRs spanned spike. Females made up more of the donors, who were largely white British, and clonal diversity may have come out too low.

The TCR sequence derives from an adult in good health. The rearrangement joins TRBV4-1 to TRBJ2-7; maybe TRBD2 (6 bases). Here the sequenced sample was peripheral blood, taken on day 0 of AZD1222 vaccination. CDR3 sequence: CASSQDVPRGYAGEQYF. The DNA for the CDR3 is TGCGCCAGCAGCCAAGACGTCCCTAGGGGATATGCGGGGGAGCAGTACTTC.